One and the same sample provided the 19 T cell receptor beta chains below, sequenced in a study of shared clonotypes between healthy human individuals. TCRdb keeps only in-frame clones here, not all; method: immunoSEQ multiplex PCR. Here the sample spans some 2.4 million clones, over 85% being singletons. What was sequenced was naive CD4+ T cells from PBMCs. Subset defined: CD45RA+ positively selected. Source of these receptors: a man aged 18 to 35 in good health. Some clones in this sample may be carry-over from other donors' samples.

Here the CDR3 reads CASSWTAGADTQYF. The CDR3 coding sequence is TGTGCCAGCAGCTGGACCGCTGGGGCAGATACGCAGTATTTT. The chain has TRBV2 and TRBJ2-3, with D uncertain. The germline V gene has CDR1 SNHLY and CDR2 FYNNEI. The CDR3 runs 14 residues. Trimming stripped 6 bases from V and 4 bases from J, with 14 bases between.

The chain has TRBV27 and TRBJ1-4; D not certain. CDR3 length equals 14 residues. With 4 bases removed from V and 0 bases from J, the gap between germline ends came to 6 bases. Germline V gene sequence: CDR1 MNHEY, CDR2 SMNVEV (reference sequence). The CDR3 sequence: CASSSGATNEKLFF. DNA for the CDR3: TGTGCCAGCAGTTCAGGCGCAACTAATGAAAAACTGTTTTTT.

The rearrangement uses TRBV4-2 and TRBJ1-5, with D unresolved. V lost 0 bases, J lost 0 bases, and 12 bases lay in between. The CDR3 totals 17 residues. In germline, CDR1 is LGHNA, CDR2 YNFKEQ. As DNA, the CDR3 is TGTGCCAGCAGCCAAGATCCGGCAGCCTATAGCAATCAGCCCCAGCATTTT. Translating gives CASSQDPAAYSNQPQHF.

This clone was observed a single time. The rearrangement links TRBV5-1 to TRBJ2-5, with D possibly matching TRBD1 (5 bases). The germline V gene encodes CDR1 SGHRS and CDR2 YFSETQ. Deletions cut 0 bases from V and 1 base from J, with 10 bases between. The CDR3 contains 15 residues. The CDR3 is CASSLGTDTQETQYF. The CDR3 region has the DNA TGCGCCAGCAGCTTGGGAACGGACACCCAAGAGACCCAGTACTTC.

The rearrangement joins TRBV5-1 to TRBJ2-7; TRBD2 might be the D (6 bases). Germline V gives CDR1 SGHRS, CDR2 YFSETQ. The CDR3 totals 16 residues. Trimming took off 1 base at V and 10 bases at J, with 24 bases between the two ends. In DNA, the CDR3 is TGCGCCAGCAGCTTGTGGTCCGTCCCGCAGACGGGGGATCAGTACTTC. Translating gives CASSLWSVPQTGDQYF. Drawing the rest from reference TRBV5-1 and TRBJ2-7, the complete variable domain is KAGVTQTPRYLIKTRGQQVTLSCSPISGHRSVSWYQQTPGQGLQFLFEYFSETQRNKGNFPGRFSGRQFSNSRSEMNVSTLELGDSALYLCASSLWSVPQTGDQYFGPGTRLTVT.

This clone was observed once. The rearrangement joins TRBV5-4 to TRBJ2-5, with D tentatively TRBD1 or TRBD2 (5 bases each). Trimming took 4 bases from V and 2 from J, leaving 15 bases between them. CDR3 length: 15 residues. The germline V gene encodes CDR1 SGHNT and CDR2 YYREEE (reference sequence). The CDR3 nucleotides read TGTGCCAGCAGCCCGGGTGGGACCCAACAAGAGACCCAGTACTTC. As protein: CASSPGGTQQETQYF.

V gene TRBV27 combines with J gene TRBJ2-7, with TRBD2 matching over 8 bases. J gave up 1 base and V 4 bases, and 9 bases lay outside the gene matches. Germline assignment: CDR1 MNHEY and CDR2 SMNVEV (reference sequence). The CDR3 covers 16 residues. The CDR3 nucleotides read TGTGCCAGCAGTTATACCTTACTAGCGGATTCCTACGAGCAGTACTTC. This gives the protein CASSYTLLADSYEQYF.

The rearrangement links TRBV9 to TRBJ2-3, with 10 bases fitting TRBD2. Germline CDR1 is SGDLS and CDR2 is YYNGEE. The V segment lost 4 bases and the J segment 5 bases; nucleotides outside the gene matches: 13. CDR3 size: 17 residues. CDR3 loop: CASSQSSGRASGDTQYF. The DNA of the CDR3 is TGTGCCAGCAGCCAGTCCAGCGGGAGGGCTTCTGGAGATACGCAGTATTTT.

The chain recombines TRBV27 with TRBJ2-3; D is perhaps TRBD1 or TRBD2 (7 bases each). V lost 3 bases to trimming and J lost 2 bases, with 12 bases between them. There are 15 residues in the CDR3. From germline, CDR1 is MNHEY and CDR2 SMNVEV (reference sequence). DNA of the CDR3: TGTGCCAGCAGTTTCCCAGGGGGGGTCACAGATACGCAGTATTTT. Translated: CASSFPGGVTDTQYF.

This clone was detected only a few times. The CDR3 DNA is TGTGCCAGCAAACCAGCGGGAATTTACAATGAGCAGTTCTTC. Its protein is CASKPAGIYNEQFF. The chain joins TRBV27 to TRBJ2-1; 7 bases are a match to TRBD2. This CDR3 has 14 residues. Germline V gene lookup returns CDR1 MNHEY and CDR2 SMNVEV (reference sequence). V was pared by 7 bases and J by 4 bases, with 7 bases of the junction left unmatched.

This chain joins TRBV18 and TRBJ1-1; D is perhaps TRBD1 (6 bases). The CDR3 covers 14 residues. The germline CDR1 and CDR2 sequences are KGHSH and LQKENI. V was clipped by 3 bases and J by 3 bases, with 11 bases between them. The CDR3 loop is CASSPTGKDTEAFF. Here the CDR3 DNA reads TGTGCCAGCTCACCTACAGGGAAGGACACTGAAGCTTTCTTT.

The chain links TRBV5-6 to TRBJ1-3; 9 bases are a match to TRBD1. The V gene's germline CDR1 is SGHDT and CDR2 YYEEEE. Trimming cost V 1 base and J 2 bases; bases outside gene matches: 4. The CDR3 is made up of 16 amino acids. CDR3 region: CASSLRGTGTGNTIYF. The DNA for the CDR3 is TGTGCCAGCAGCTTGCGCGGGACAGGGACTGGAAACACCATATATTTT.

J is TRBJ1-5 and V is TRBV20-1; the D is unclear. The CDR3 runs to 11 residues. Germline V CDR1 and CDR2: DFQATT, SNEGSKA (reference sequence). Between the trimmed V and J ends, which lost 3 bases and 11 bases, there was a span of 11 bases. The DNA for the CDR3 is TGCAGTGCTAGGGATCCGGGGTCCCAGCATTTT. Its translation is CSARDPGSQHF.

The rearrangement links TRBV27 to TRBJ2-5; D unclear. CDR1 is MNHEY and CDR2 is SMNVEV in the germline V gene (reference sequence). Trimming left V 4 bases short and J 3 bases short, with 15 bases between. The CDR3 extends over 15 amino acids. In DNA form, the CDR3 reads TGTGCCAGCAGTTCGGCCACCCTAGGAAAAGAGACCCAGTACTTC. Translation: CASSSATLGKETQYF.

The V gene is TRBV30, the J gene TRBJ2-2; no reliable D call. The length of the CDR3 is 15 residues. V lost 0 bases and J lost 1, with 9 bases in between. Germline assignment: CDR1 GTSNPN and CDR2 SVGIG (reference sequence). This CDR3 reads CAWSVATLNTGELFF. The CDR3 DNA sequence: TGTGCCTGGAGTGTAGCTACTTTGAACACCGGGGAGCTGTTTTTT.

A remark on this clone: The same CDR3 also results from other DNA sequences found in this sample. The chain recombines TRBV28 with TRBJ1-2; tentative D call: TRBD1 (5 bases). In germline, CDR1 is MDHEN, CDR2 SYDVKM. V lost 3 bases and J lost 4, with 9 bases in between. The CDR3 spans 13 residues. CDR3 protein: CASSFGGGYGYTF. CDR3 nucleotide sequence: TGTGCCAGCAGTTTTGGGGGTGGCTATGGCTACACCTTC.

The chain has TRBV15 and TRBJ1-4; D is undetermined. CDR1 and CDR2 from the germline V gene are LNHNV and YYDKDF (reference sequence). CDR3 length: 11 residues. V lost 8 bases and J 8 bases, leaving 9 bases between the germline ends. The CDR3 loop reads CATGRREKLFF. Here the CDR3 DNA reads TGTGCCACCGGCCGTAGGGAAAAACTGTTTTTT.

The chain carries TRBV5-1 and TRBJ2-5; D is unresolved. Trimming shortened V by 2 bases and J by 3 bases, and 11 bases separated the two germline ends. Per germline, CDR1 SGHRS and CDR2 YFSETQ. This CDR3 is 14 amino acids long. CDR3 nucleotide sequence: TGCGCCAGCAGCTTTGATGGGGTAGAAGAGACCCAGTACTTC. Translating it yields CASSFDGVEETQYF.

This clone was seen once. The chain couples TRBV10-2 to TRBJ2-3; D possibly corresponds to TRBD2 (6 bases). The CDR3 has 15 residues. Trimming pared 6 bases from V and 3 bases from J, leaving 16 bases between. Germline V gene sequence: CDR1 WSHSY, CDR2 SAAADI. The CDR3 bases are TGCGCCAGCAGGATAGCGTTGGAGGGAACAGATACGCAGTATTTT. This gives the protein CASRIALEGTDTQYF.